This TCR beta chain was identified in a study of CD8 T cells in ankylosing spondylitis. Study conclusions and caveats: Ankylosing spondylitis blood appeared to be characterized by a TCR beta motif of eight or nine highly homologous variants.

The CDR3 runs 13 residues. V lost 6 bases to trimming and J lost 6 bases; unmatched junction nucleotides: 5. CDR1 and CDR2 from the germline V gene are SQVTM and ANQGSEA. This clonotype came up many times. What it binds is unknown. Quantitative barcoded 5'-RACE was used to prepare TCR beta libraries. TCRdb re-derived calls from the 5' RACE reads in MiXCR, one entry per CDR3 protein. Of roughly 97,000 distinct CDR3 sequences in the sample, about 8% were seen once. The specimen was blood, either unsorted or a sorted T cell fraction (not recorded which). This chain connects TRBV29-1 to TRBJ2-2; 9 nucleotides match TRBD1. The TCR originated in a male donor with ankylosing spondylitis or in good health (not recorded which). The CDR3 loop reads CSVGDRVSGELFF. CDR3 bases: TGCAGCGTGGGGGACAGGGTCTCCGGGGAGCTGTTTTTT.